The TCR beta chain described here comes from a study of cytomegalovirus exposure and HLA in healthy donors. Study-level findings and limits: Per a prior analysis, the majority of TCR beta V segments were productive roughly 87% or roughly 30% of the time. TCR beta V- and J-gene trimming was later associated with a missense DCLRE1C variant.

Points on this clone: Its antigen is undetermined.

The PCR made use of 60 Vbeta and 13 Jbeta primers. TCRdb's table, derived via immunoSEQ multiplex PCR, lists solely in-frame clones and lacks some. The data hold some 120,000 clones, with 77% observed a single time. Germline V lookup: CDR1 MDHEN, CDR2 SYDVKM. The CDR3 loop spans 13 amino acids. V shed 4 bases, J shed 11 bases, and the junction held 9 bases outside the gene matches. Sequencing input: PBMCs. This receptor was identified in a man between 18 and 29 years old in good health and CMV-seropositive. The V call is TRBV28, the J call TRBJ1-1; 8 nucleotides match TRBD1. The CDR3 sequence: CASSSQDRVRAFF. In nucleotides, the CDR3 is TGTGCCAGCAGTTCGCAGGACAGGGTGAGGGCTTTCTTT.